The 6 T cell receptor beta chains reported below all come from one sample, sequenced in a study of blood T cell repertoires in COVID-19. Profiling relied on immunoSEQ multiplex PCR, and the TCRdb table lists in-frame clones only, not all of them. The sample gives around 370,000 clones, 88% of which show up once; 5.5% to 7.5% is in the top ten. The sequencing input was peripheral blood. Source of these receptors: a woman between 65 and 79 years old with COVID-19, enrolled during active disease.

V is TRBV11-2 and J is TRBJ1-1; D possibly corresponds to TRBD1 (5 bases). V was shortened by 5 bases and J by 0 bases, with 22 bases between the two germline ends. The CDR3 extends over 18 amino acids. CDR1 SGHAT and CDR2 FQNNGV come from the germline V gene. CDR3 amino acids: CASSSFPLIDSLNTEAFF. The DNA of the CDR3 is TGTGCCAGCAGCAGCTTCCCTCTTATCGACAGCTTGAACACTGAAGCTTTCTTT.

This chain joins TRBV6-5 and TRBJ1-2; maybe TRBD1 (6 bases). Trimming took 6 bases from V and 4 from J, leaving 12 bases between them. The germline V gene encodes CDR1 MNHEY and CDR2 SVGAGI. The CDR3 is 13 residues long. CDR3 region: CASRGGLIYGYTF. In DNA, the CDR3 is TGTGCCAGCAGAGGGGGTTTGATCTATGGCTACACCTTC.

V usage is TRBV24-1 and J usage is TRBJ2-3, with 8 bases aligning to TRBD1. The CDR3 contains 15 residues. V was clipped by 2 bases and J by 5 bases; unmatched bases: 5. Germline V gene sequence: CDR1 KGHDR, CDR2 SFDVKD. The CDR3 sequence is CATSDSDRAEDTQYF. CDR3 DNA sequence: TGTGCCACCAGTGATTCGGACAGGGCTGAAGATACGCAGTATTTT.

This chain joins TRBV9 and TRBJ1-2; no reliable D call. The CDR3 runs 14 residues. The V and J ends lost 4 bases and 1 base respectively, with 11 bases between them. Germline V gives CDR1 SGDLS, CDR2 YYNGEE. CDR3 sequence reads: CASSRTPNNYGYTF. DNA for the CDR3: TGTGCCAGCAGCCGTACGCCTAATAACTATGGCTACACCTTC.

This clone was seen only once. V usage is TRBV5-4 and J usage is TRBJ1-1, with a weak D call TRBD1 (5 bases). V shed 3 bases and J shed 1 base, with 7 bases lying between them. This CDR3 spans 13 amino acids. The germline V gene has CDR1 SGHNT and CDR2 YYREEE (reference sequence). CDR3 amino acids: CASSSTGNTEAFF. The CDR3 DNA reads as TGTGCCAGCAGCTCCACAGGGAACACTGAAGCTTTCTTT.

This chain joins TRBV10-2 and TRBJ2-1, with 8 bases identical to TRBD2. The CDR3 loop spans 14 amino acids. Unmatched junction bases numbered 10, after V lost 8 bases and J lost 7 bases. Germline values: CDR1 WSHSY, CDR2 SAAADI. CDR3 coding DNA: TGCGCCAGCTCTGCGGCGGGGGGTTGGAATGAGCAGTTCTTC. It codes for CASSAAGGWNEQFF.